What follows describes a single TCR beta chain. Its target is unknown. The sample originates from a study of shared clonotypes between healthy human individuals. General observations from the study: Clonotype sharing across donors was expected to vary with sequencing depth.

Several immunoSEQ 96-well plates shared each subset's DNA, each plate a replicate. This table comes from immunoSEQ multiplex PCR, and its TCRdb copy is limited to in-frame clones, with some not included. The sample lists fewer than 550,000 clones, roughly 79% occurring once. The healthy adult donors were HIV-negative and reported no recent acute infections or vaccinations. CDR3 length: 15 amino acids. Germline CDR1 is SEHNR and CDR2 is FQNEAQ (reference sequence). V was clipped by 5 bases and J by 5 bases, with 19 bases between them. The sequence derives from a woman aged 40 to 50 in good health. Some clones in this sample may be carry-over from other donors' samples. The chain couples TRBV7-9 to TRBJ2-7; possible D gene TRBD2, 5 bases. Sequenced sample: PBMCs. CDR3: CASSPPSSMVDEQYF. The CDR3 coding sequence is TGTGCCAGCAGCCCACCATCTAGCATGGTAGACGAGCAGTACTTC.